This passage covers 2 T cell receptor beta chains from one sample sequenced in a study of shared clonotypes between healthy human individuals. Assay: immunoSEQ multiplex PCR; the TCRdb copy retains only in-frame clones and omits some. The sample consists of about 710,000 clones, 55% to 85% of them appearing once. Sequencing was done on a sample of memory CD4+ T cells sorted from blood. The subset is: CD45RA-negative fraction. The source of these receptors is a woman in her 30s in good health.

This clone has only one observation. The rearrangement uses TRBV7-9 and TRBJ1-4; the D gene is possibly TRBD1 (5 bases). This CDR3 has 17 residues. V was clipped by 5 bases and J by 4 bases, with 20 bases between them. Germline-derived CDR1 and CDR2 are SEHNR and FQNEAQ (reference sequence). CDR3 in amino acids: CASSPPFAGTGNEKLFF. The CDR3 DNA sequence: TGTGCCAGCAGCCCCCCGTTCGCCGGGACGGGTAATGAAAAACTGTTTTTT.

This clone was recorded only once. The J gene is TRBJ1-3, the V gene TRBV21-1; the table names TRBD1, a call not compared with the DNA. TRBV21-1 is noted as a pseudogene. This CDR3 contains 17 residues. The CDR3, as DNA: TGTGCCAGCAGCAAAGCGTACCCGGGACAGGGGGCGGACACCATATATTTT. This encodes CASSKAYPGQGADTIYF.